These 20 T cell receptor beta chains were sequenced from one sample in a study of T cell responses to AZD1222 COVID-19 vaccine. The assay was immunoSEQ multiplex PCR, and TCRdb's table has in-frame clones only and misses some. The repertoire includes 50,000 to 65,000 clones, approximately 90% of them detected once, and roughly 2.6% sits in the top ten. Sequencing used peripheral blood, obtained 28 days after the second AZD1222 dose. Every receptor here comes from an adult who received the AZD1222 COVID-19 vaccine.

J is TRBJ2-1 and V is TRBV7-9, with a weak D call TRBD2 (6 bases). The CDR3 is made up of 12 amino acids. The V end lost 5 bases, the J end lost 12 bases, and 14 bases lay between the germline ends. CDR1 and CDR2 (germline): SEHNR, FQNEAQ (reference sequence). The CDR3, as DNA: TGTGCCAGCAGCGCCCCCCCCGGGGGGCAGTTCTTC. Protein: CASSAPPGGQFF. Full variable domain (outside the CDR3, taken from reference TRBV7-9 and TRBJ2-1): DTGVSQNPRHKITKRGQNVTFRCDPISEHNRLYWYRQTLGQGPEFLTYFQNEAQLEKSRLLSDRFSAERPKGSFSTLEIQRTEQGDSAMYLCASSAPPGGQFFGPGTRLTVL.

The genes are TRBV5-1 and TRBJ2-7, with TRBD1 identical over 7 bases. V lost 2 bases and J lost 2; bases outside the gene matches: 7. Germline lookup yields CDR1 SGHRS and CDR2 YFSETQ. This CDR3 comprises 15 residues. The CDR3 sequence: CASSFTGAGTYEQYF. As DNA, the CDR3 is TGCGCCAGCAGCTTTACAGGGGCAGGGACCTACGAGCAGTACTTC.

The chain couples TRBV4-1 to TRBJ1-6; the D gene is possibly TRBD1 (5 bases). Germline loops: CDR1 MGHRA, CDR2 YSYEKL. The CDR3 totals 14 residues. Trimming shortened V by 0 bases and J by 10 bases, and 10 bases separated the two germline ends. The CDR3 DNA is TGCGCCAGCAGCCAAGATCGGGGGGGGTCACCCCTCCACTTT. Protein sequence: CASSQDRGGSPLHF.

The V gene is TRBV19, the J gene TRBJ1-1; D is possibly TRBD1 (5 bases). CDR1 is LNHDA and CDR2 is SQIVND in the germline V gene (reference sequence). The CDR3 has 13 residues. The germline V and J ends were trimmed by 0 bases and 12 bases, with 14 bases remaining between them. CDR3 nucleotides: TGTGCCAGTAGTATAGAGCGGGGCAGTTCGACTTTCTTT. It is translated as CASSIERGSSTFF.

This clone was counted once. The CDR3 reads CASSGTTGEQFF. The CDR3 DNA reads as TGTGCCAGCAGTGGGACTACGGGTGAGCAGTTCTTC. J is TRBJ2-1 and V is TRBV25-1; tentative D call: TRBD2 (6 bases). Trimming left V 4 bases short and J 9 bases short, with 10 bases between. The CDR3 sequence is 12 residues long. Germline CDR1 MGHDK, CDR2 SYGVNS.

J is TRBJ2-6 and V is TRBV30; no reliable D call. Germline CDR1 is GTSNPN and CDR2 is SVGIG (reference sequence). This CDR3 is built from 16 residues. Trimming removed 0 bases at V and 0 bases at J, with 9 bases between. The CDR3 region is CAWSVLLTSGANVLTF. The CDR3 DNA sequence: TGTGCCTGGAGTGTACTTTTAACCTCTGGGGCCAACGTCCTGACTTTC.

The V call is TRBV7-3, the J call TRBJ2-7, with D possibly matching TRBD1 (6 bases). The CDR3 loop spans 15 amino acids. Germline V gene lookup returns CDR1 SGHTA and CDR2 FQGTGA. Trimming cost V 5 bases and J 1 base, with 15 bases left between them. The CDR3, as DNA: TGTGCCAGCAGCCCACGTGGGGGCCCGTCCTACGAGCAGTACTTC. It specifies CASSPRGGPSYEQYF.

The V and J genes are TRBV4-2 and TRBJ2-5; D is undetermined. CDR3 size: 15 residues. The germline V and J ends were trimmed by 2 bases and 5 bases, with 15 bases remaining between them. CDR1 and CDR2 from the germline V gene are LGHNA and YNFKEQ. CDR3 nucleotides: TGTGCCAGCAGCCAAATTTCTGGCAATATGGAGACCCAGTACTTC. Residues: CASSQISGNMETQYF.

This chain's CDR3 is CATRGTGRLDTQYF. The CDR3 DNA reads as TGTGCCACCAGGGGGACAGGGAGGCTGGATACGCAGTATTTT. The chain carries TRBV5-5 and TRBJ2-3; 9 bases agree with TRBD1. J gave up 6 bases and V 9 bases, and 11 bases lay outside the gene matches. Germline lookup yields CDR1 SGHKS and CDR2 YYEKEE (reference sequence). The CDR3 totals 14 residues.

This chain links TRBV6-5 with TRBJ2-2, with D unresolved. Germline V CDR1 and CDR2: MNHEY, SVGAGI. The germline V and J ends were trimmed by 7 bases and 5 bases, with 14 bases remaining between them. The CDR3 covers 14 residues. The CDR3 DNA follows: TGTGCCAGCAATCCCAGGAAACGAACCGGGGAGCTGTTTTTT. Protein: CASNPRKRTGELFF.

This clone was recorded once. The chain has TRBV5-4 and TRBJ2-7, with D perhaps assigned TRBD1 or TRBD2 (5 bases each). CDR3 length: 15 residues. Germline assignment: CDR1 SGHNT and CDR2 YYREEE (reference sequence). The V and J ends lost 4 bases and 5 bases respectively, with 19 bases between them. The CDR3 nucleotides are TGTGCCAGCAGCGGCCGGGACCAAGGCCGCCACGAGCAGTACTTC. Protein product: CASSGRDQGRHEQYF.

The V gene is TRBV14, the J gene TRBJ2-7; perhaps TRBD2 as D (7 bases). Germline V CDR1 and CDR2: SGHDN, FVKESK. The CDR3 length is 16 residues. Trimming left V 4 bases short and J 0 bases short, with 16 bases between. The CDR3 loop is CASSLSRGGGSYEQYF. The CDR3 DNA reads TGTGCCAGCAGCCTCTCGAGAGGGGGGGGCTCCTACGAGCAGTACTTC.

V usage is TRBV19 and J usage is TRBJ1-1, with D perhaps TRBD1 (5 bases). V lost 5 bases and J 3 bases, leaving 16 bases between the germline ends. CDR3 length: 15 amino acids. CDR1 is LNHDA and CDR2 is SQIVND in the germline V gene (reference sequence). The CDR3 region is CASSLGGRLDTEAFF. The CDR3 DNA reads TGTGCCAGTAGTCTTGGGGGACGGCTAGACACTGAAGCTTTCTTT.

The chain employs TRBV3-1 (or the pseudogene TRBV3-2) and TRBJ2-5; no reliable D call. CDR3 length equals 12 residues. Trimming stripped 4 bases from V and 3 bases from J, with 6 bases between. The germline V gene has CDR1 LGHDT and CDR2 YNNKEL (reference sequence). For the CDR3, the DNA is TGTGCCAGCAGCCGGACGAAAGAGACCCAGTACTTC. The encoded protein is CASSRTKETQYF.

The chain has TRBV19 and TRBJ1-4; D unclear. CDR3 length: 13 residues. CDR1 is LNHDA, CDR2 SQIVND, per germline (reference sequence). Trimming took off 2 bases at V and 11 bases at J, with 12 bases between the two ends. CDR3 loop: CASSILEEGKLFF. The CDR3 bases are TGTGCCAGTAGTATACTGGAGGAAGGTAAACTGTTTTTT.

This chain connects TRBV5-6 to TRBJ2-2; D might be TRBD2 (5 bases). The V gene's germline CDR1 is SGHDT and CDR2 YYEEEE. The V and J ends lost 1 base and 7 bases respectively, with 5 bases between them. The length of the CDR3 is 12 residues. The CDR3 protein is CASSLSGGELFF. The DNA of the CDR3 is TGTGCCAGCAGCTTGAGCGGCGGGGAGCTGTTTTTT.

The chain combines TRBV6-4 with TRBJ2-3, with 10 bases aligning to TRBD1. Germline V CDR1 and CDR2: MRHNA, SNTAGT. V lost 0 bases, J lost 4 bases, and 1 base stayed unmatched. The CDR3 consists of 15 residues. The DNA of the CDR3 is TGTGCCAGCAGTGACTCGACAGGGGGCGCAGATACGCAGTATTTT. Translating gives CASSDSTGGADTQYF.

This clone has only one observation. The genes are TRBV4-2 and TRBJ1-1; 9 bases are shared with TRBD1. This CDR3 has 13 amino acids. Germline CDR1 reads LGHNA; CDR2 reads YNFKEQ. V lost 3 bases and J lost 5; bases outside the gene matches: 1. CDR3 in DNA: TGTGCCAGCAGCCAGGACAGGGGAACTGAAGCTTTCTTT. It encodes CASSQDRGTEAFF.

The chain combines TRBV7-2 with TRBJ2-1, with 10 bases fitting TRBD2. With V trimmed by 5 bases and J by 7 bases, 8 bases remained unmatched. The CDR3 has 15 residues. The germline V gene encodes CDR1 SGHTA and CDR2 FQGNSA. The CDR3 spells CASSRLAGVRNEQFF. CDR3 DNA sequence: TGTGCCAGCAGCCGCCTAGCGGGAGTAAGGAATGAGCAGTTCTTC.

The chain recombines TRBV28 with TRBJ1-2; D ambiguous. CDR1 is MDHEN and CDR2 is SYDVKM in the germline V gene. The CDR3 is 13 amino acids. V was pared by 8 bases and J by 3 bases, with 13 bases between. The CDR3 region has the DNA TGTGCCAGCCGGACTCATGAATACTATGGCTACACCTTC. Protein product: CASRTHEYYGYTF.